The 25 T cell receptor beta chains in this list originate from one sample, sequenced in a study of blood T cells in healthy people across ages. PCR was performed a second time for about 7 to 11 cycles using a sample-barcoded 5' primer and a J-beta primer mix. TCRdb independently ran MiXCR on the 5' RACE reads; one entry per CDR3 protein. This sample yields roughly 1,100,000 distinct CDR3 sequences, of which 20% to 25% are seen a single time; 0.65% to 0.75% belongs to the top ten. The data were also submitted as part of a second study, on T cells of mothers and their children.

Source material: blood. Receptors were obtained from a girl aged 2-10 years in good health.

This clonotype was seen only a few times. The genes are TRBV6-4 and TRBJ2-1; D is undetermined. V shed 0 bases and J shed 10 bases, with 7 bases lying between them. The CDR3 runs to 12 residues. Germline V CDR1 and CDR2: MRHNA, SNTAGT. CDR3 residues: CASSDSLFEQFF. The CDR3 region has the DNA TGTGCCAGCAGTGACTCCCTCTTCGAGCAGTTCTTC.

CDR3 protein: CASGPEGRWQYF. The CDR3 coding sequence is TGTGCTAGTGGTCCGGAGGGGCGATGGCAGTACTTC. The V gene is TRBV12-5, the J gene TRBJ2-7; perhaps TRBD2 as D (6 bases). The V and J ends lost 5 bases and 9 bases respectively, with 14 bases between them. In germline, CDR1 is LGHNT, CDR2 FRNRAP. This CDR3 is built from 12 residues.

J is TRBJ2-1 and V is TRBV10-3; D is unclear. The CDR3 spans 11 residues. CDR1 and CDR2 (germline): ENHRY, SYGVKD. The V and J ends lost 6 bases and 8 bases respectively, with 8 bases between them. CDR3 residues: CAIRAADEQFF. CDR3 nucleotides: TGTGCCATCAGGGCGGCGGATGAGCAGTTCTTC.

The chain combines TRBV6-6 with TRBJ1-2; D is unresolved. V was pared by 4 bases and J by 9 bases, with 15 bases between. CDR1 is MNHNY and CDR2 is SVGAGI in the germline V gene (reference sequence). The CDR3 runs 13 residues. The CDR3 region is CASSSGYKSSYTF. The CDR3 nucleotides are TGTGCCAGCAGTTCGGGCTATAAATCCAGCTACACCTTC.

The gene calls are TRBV12-3 or TRBV12-4 and TRBJ2-7; 7 bases agree with TRBD1. The CDR3 loop spans 13 amino acids. Trimming removed 4 bases from V and 4 bases from J; junction bases left unmatched: 4. The CDR3 DNA reads as TGTGCCAGCAGTTCCGACAGGGAATACGAGCAGTACTTC. This codes for CASSSDREYEQYF.

V and J are TRBV7-9 and TRBJ2-5; maybe TRBD1 (6 bases). The DNA end is more similar to TRBJ2-7, so the J call may be wrong. The CDR3 spans 16 residues. The germline CDR1 and CDR2 sequences are SEHNR and FQNEAQ (reference sequence). Here the CDR3 reads CASSLLTDSLAYEQYF. The DNA of the CDR3 is TGTGCCAGCAGCTTACTCACGGACAGTCTGGCCTACGAGCAGTACTTC.

The J gene is TRBJ2-2, the V gene TRBV7-3; D is ambiguous. The CDR3 runs 12 residues. Per germline, CDR1 SGHTA and CDR2 FQGTGA. V lost 7 bases and J lost 7, with 10 bases in between. In DNA form, the CDR3 reads TGTGCCAGCACCTTTCATGGCGGGGAGCTGTTTTTT. Amino acids: CASTFHGGELFF. The variable domain in full, with the rest retrieved from reference TRBV7-3 and TRBJ2-2, is GAGVSQTPSNKVTEKGKYVELRCDPISGHTALYWYRQSLGQGPEFLIYFQGTGAADDSGLPNDRFFAVRPEGSVSTLKIQRTERGDSAVYLCASTFHGGELFFGEGSRLTVL.

Only a few counts were recorded for this clonotype. The chain is built from TRBV12-3 or TRBV12-4 and TRBJ1-4; a weak D match, TRBD1 (5 bases). The CDR3 covers 15 residues. V lost 6 bases and J 7 bases, leaving 18 bases between the germline ends. The CDR3 DNA reads as TGTGCCAGCAGGCCCCAAGGGGCGATAGGTGAAAAACTGTTTTTT. It encodes CASRPQGAIGEKLFF.

This chain joins TRBV7-2 and TRBJ2-5, with D tentatively TRBD1 or TRBD2 (6 bases each). TRBJ2-7 explains the end of the DNA better; the J call may be wrong. CDR1 SGHTA and CDR2 FQGNSA come from the germline V gene. The CDR3 is 18 amino acids. This CDR3 is CASSLNFVRGVMPYEQYF. For the CDR3, the DNA is TGTGCCAGCAGCTTAAATTTTGTGAGGGGGGTCATGCCCTACGAGCAGTACTTC.

This chain uses TRBV10-3 with TRBJ2-1; TRBD2 is a possible D gene (7 bases). This CDR3 spans 15 amino acids. Germline values: CDR1 ENHRY, CDR2 SYGVKD. V gave up 3 bases and J gave up 4 bases, with 13 bases separating them. CDR3 in DNA: TGTGCCATCAGTGATGGGGGGGGCGATTACAATGAGCAGTTCTTC. It encodes CAISDGGGDYNEQFF.

J is TRBJ1-1 and V is TRBV12-3 or TRBV12-4, with 9 bases matching TRBD1. The CDR3 loop spans 13 amino acids. With 5 bases clipped from V and 7 bases from J, the junction kept 5 bases outside the gene matches. In nucleotides, the CDR3 is TGTGCCAGCAGTACTCCGGGACAGGGTGAAGCTTTCTTT. Translated, it gives CASSTPGQGEAFF.

This clonotype has more than one count but fewer than ten. The rearrangement links TRBV24-1 to TRBJ2-5, with D hard to call. The tail of the sequence fits TRBJ2-1 better, so the J call may be wrong. The CDR3 spans 15 residues. The germline V gene has CDR1 KGHDR and CDR2 SFDVKD. The CDR3 sequence is CATSDQLADPDEQFF. The CDR3, as DNA: TGTGCCACCAGTGACCAGTTGGCGGACCCCGACGAGCAGTTCTTC.

The chain combines TRBV20-1 with TRBJ2-7; 7 nucleotides line up with TRBD2. Losses at the gene ends were 2 bases for V and 2 bases for J; bases not matched to a gene: 12. The CDR3 totals 16 residues. Looked up from germline, CDR1 is DFQATT and CDR2 is SNEGSKA (reference sequence). The CDR3 DNA sequence: TGCAGTGCTAGAACGGGTCTAGCGGCGAACCCCTACGAGCAGTACTTC. It yields the protein CSARTGLAANPYEQYF.

This clonotype was found a few times. The chain has TRBV7-9 and TRBJ1-2; possible D gene TRBD1, 6 bases. Germline V gene lookup returns CDR1 SEHNR and CDR2 FQNEAQ (reference sequence). This CDR3 comprises 14 residues. V lost 5 bases and J lost 5, with 15 bases in between. CDR3 DNA: TGTGCCAGCAGCCACGGGGGCGCGGCATATGGCTACACCTTC. As protein: CASSHGGAAYGYTF.

The rearrangement uses TRBV20-1 and TRBJ2-7; D is perhaps TRBD2 (6 bases). The CDR3 covers 13 residues. Per germline, CDR1 DFQATT and CDR2 SNEGSKA (reference sequence). V was cut by 7 bases and J by 2 bases, with 15 bases left in between. The CDR3 sequence: CSGTGTSTYEQYF. In nucleotides, the CDR3 is TGCAGTGGAACCGGGACTTCCACCTACGAGCAGTACTTC.

The CDR3 nucleotides are TGCAGCGTTCCGGAGAAGAGCACCGGGGAGCTGTTTTTT. It encodes CSVPEKSTGELFF. This sequence joins TRBV29-1 and TRBJ2-2; D unclear. Germline V gives CDR1 SQVTM, CDR2 ANQGSEA. The CDR3 extends over 13 amino acids. Between the trimmed V and J ends, which lost 5 bases and 4 bases, there was a span of 11 bases.

The chain has TRBV28 and TRBJ2-1; D tentatively reads TRBD1 or TRBD2 (5 bases each). Trimming removed 3 bases from V and 7 bases from J, with 19 bases in between. This CDR3 is 16 amino acids long. Per the germline V gene, CDR1 is MDHEN and CDR2 is SYDVKM. The CDR3 DNA follows: TGTGCCAGCAGTTTTCAGGGCCGCTGGGGGTTTAATGAGCAGTTCTTC. Protein sequence: CASSFQGRWGFNEQFF.

This clonotype was detected only a few times. The chain employs TRBV5-1 and TRBJ1-1; no definite D call. The CDR3 length is 16 residues. The V end was cut by 2 bases, the J end by 0 bases, with 14 bases between. The germline V gene encodes CDR1 SGHRS and CDR2 YFSETQ. The CDR3, as DNA: TGCGCCAGCAGCTTACGCTTAGCGGGAGTGAACACTGAAGCTTTCTTT. Its translation is CASSLRLAGVNTEAFF.

This clonotype has only a few counts. This chain links TRBV11-3 with TRBJ2-1, with D hard to call. Germline V gene lookup returns CDR1 SGHNT and CDR2 YENEEA. The CDR3 spans 12 residues. V was shortened by 0 bases and J by 8 bases, with 5 bases between the two germline ends. CDR3 DNA: TGTGCCAGCAGCTTAGATGTCCATGAGCAGTTCTTC. Its protein is CASSLDVHEQFF.

J is TRBJ2-6 and V is TRBV6-1; tentative D call: TRBD2 (5 bases). There are 16 residues in the CDR3. The V end lost 8 bases, the J end lost 0 bases, and 14 bases lay between the germline ends. Germline-derived CDR1 and CDR2 are MNHNS and SASEGT. CDR3 region: CASVRAAPSGANVLTF. CDR3 nucleotides: TGTGCCAGCGTGAGGGCCGCCCCCTCTGGGGCCAACGTCCTGACTTTC.

The sample holds a few counts of this clonotype. The chain links TRBV27 to TRBJ2-5; 9 nucleotides agree with TRBD1. The trim removed 8 bases at V and 3 bases at J, leaving 7 bases unmatched. The CDR3 loop spans 14 amino acids. CDR1 is MNHEY, CDR2 SMNVEV, per germline (reference sequence). In DNA form, the CDR3 reads TGTGCCAGCGGGGAGACAGGGGGTAAAGAGACCCAGTACTTC. Protein: CASGETGGKETQYF.

J is TRBJ2-3 and V is TRBV4-1; D gene unclear. Germline-derived CDR1 and CDR2 are MGHRA and YSYEKL. This CDR3 has 13 amino acids. V was pared by 2 bases and J by 5 bases, with 8 bases between. CDR3 sequence: CASSQRLEDTQYF. CDR3 DNA sequence: TGCGCCAGCAGCCAACGACTGGAAGATACGCAGTATTTT.

A few counts support this clonotype. This chain connects TRBV3-1 to TRBJ2-3; 11 nucleotides agree with TRBD2. With 4 bases clipped from V and 8 bases from J, the junction kept 5 bases outside the gene matches. Germline assignment: CDR1 LGHDT and CDR2 YNNKEL (reference sequence). The CDR3 has 14 residues. The CDR3 DNA reads as TGTGCCAGCAGCCTGAGTAGCGGGGGGGCTACGCAGTATTTT. Translation gives CASSLSSGGATQYF.

This clonotype was found a few times. The chain joins TRBV2 to TRBJ1-1; D is unclear. The CDR3 consists of 12 residues. Germline CDR1 and CDR2: SNHLY and FYNNEI. The ends were cut back, 8 bases at V and 1 base at J, with 8 bases in the middle. CDR3 residues: CASEGENTEAFF. CDR3 sequence (DNA): TGTGCCAGCGAGGGCGAGAACACTGAAGCTTTCTTT.

This chain uses TRBV7-9 with TRBJ2-3; possibly TRBD2 for D (6 bases). This CDR3 is 16 amino acids long. Trimming took off 4 bases at V and 5 bases at J, with 19 bases between the two ends. Germline V CDR1 and CDR2: SEHNR, FQNEAQ (reference sequence). CDR3 loop: CASSSPGAPRGDTQYF. In DNA form, the CDR3 reads TGTGCCAGCAGCTCACCGGGAGCTCCTAGGGGAGATACGCAGTATTTT.